A selection of T cell receptor beta chains follows, all from one sample in a study of blood T cell repertoires in COVID-19. TCRdb keeps only in-frame clones here, not all; method: immunoSEQ multiplex PCR. Among 190,000 or so clones listed, about 86% were seen once. Sequenced material: peripheral blood. Every receptor here comes from a woman aged 18 to 35 who had recovered from COVID-19. Each CDR3 is given with its conserved first and last residue. D genes are given only for firm matches. Not every row has a clone size; where given, it reads once, few, many or a size class.

once	TRBV27	TRBJ1-2	TRBD1	CASRARTGVNDYGYTF	TGTGCCAGCAGGGCCCGGACAGGGGTAAATGACTATGGCTACACCTTC
NA	TRBV4-1	TRBJ1-4	NA	CASSQVPWALNEKLFF	TGCGCCAGCAGCCAAGTACCTTGGGCCCTCAATGAAAAACTGTTTTTT
few	TRBV5-6	TRBJ2-5	NA	CASSFGRGQETQYF	TGTGCCAGCAGCTTCGGGCGGGGCCAAGAGACCCAGTACTTC
once	TRBV5-6	TRBJ1-2	NA	CASSQGNNGYTF	TGTGCCAGCAGCCAGGGTAATAATGGCTACACCTTC
few	TRBV2	TRBJ1-6	NA	CASSDSVFPPLHF	TGTGCCAGCAGTGACTCCGTCTTCCCACCCCTCCACTTT
NA	TRBV29-1	TRBJ2-1	TRBD1	CSVGTGWLGLNEQFF	TGCAGCGTTGGGACAGGGTGGCTGGGGTTGAATGAGCAGTTCTTC
NA	TRBV9	TRBJ2-3	TRBD2	CASSVGASGRTDTQYF	TGTGCCAGCAGCGTAGGGGCTAGCGGCCGCACAGATACGCAGTATTTT
NA	TRBV2	TRBJ2-5	NA	CASSGTSSQETQYF	TGTGCCAGCAGCGGCACTAGCAGTCAAGAGACCCAGTACTTC
once	TRBV18	TRBJ1-3	NA	CASFLGSPSGNTIYF	TGTGCCAGCTTTTTGGGCAGTCCCTCTGGAAACACCATATATTTT
few	TRBV18	TRBJ1-3	NA	CASSLDNGNTIYF	TGTGCCAGCTCATTGGACAATGGGAACACCATATATTTT
NA	TRBV6-5	TRBJ1-4	NA	CASSYGQVDEKLFF	TGTGCCAGCAGTTACGGGCAGGTGGATGAAAAACTGTTTTTT
NA	TRBV7-2	TRBJ2-2	TRBD2	CASKAPLAGGTGELFF	TGTGCCAGCAAGGCGCCACTAGCGGGGGGAACCGGGGAGCTGTTTTTT
NA	TRBV4-1	TRBJ2-7	NA	CASSQIGVPTYEQYF	TGCGCCAGCAGCCAAATAGGGGTTCCAACCTACGAGCAGTACTTC
NA	TRBV25-1	TRBJ2-3	NA	CASSATGTHTQYF	TGTGCCAGCAGTGCCACAGGGACCCATACGCAGTATTTT
once	TRBV18	TRBJ1-5	TRBD1	CASSSGQGRGQPQHF	TGTGCCAGCTCATCAGGACAGGGGAGGGGTCAGCCCCAGCATTTT
few	TRBV2	TRBJ1-5	NA	CASRGGSDNQPQHF	TGTGCCAGCCGGGGTGGCAGCGACAATCAGCCCCAGCATTTT
NA	TRBV2	TRBJ1-5	NA	CASSPDPGYQPQHF	TGTGCCAGCAGCCCTGATCCGGGGTATCAGCCCCAGCATTTT
NA	TRBV11-1	TRBJ1-2	TRBD1	CASSLGQGAHYGYTF	TGTGCCAGCAGCCTTGGGCAGGGGGCGCATTATGGCTACACCTTC
NA	TRBV10-1	TRBJ1-3	NA	CASEVTSPGNTIYF	TGCGCCAGCGAGGTGACGAGCCCGGGAAACACCATATATTTT
NA	TRBV30	TRBJ2-1	NA	CAWSVEGRSWGRTYNEQFF	TGTGCCTGGAGTGTAGAGGGCCGTTCTTGGGGAAGGACCTACAATGAGCAGTTCTTC
NA	TRBV5-1	TRBJ1-1	TRBD1	CASSGTGTGTLAFF	TGCGCCAGCAGCGGGACCGGGACAGGGACTTTGGCTTTCTTT
NA	TRBV6-5	TRBJ1-5	NA	CASSFTRGGDQPQHF	TGTGCCAGCAGTTTTACTCGTGGGGGGGATCAGCCCCAGCATTTT
NA	TRBV4-1	TRBJ1-4	TRBD1	CASSHLQGGRANEKLFF	TGCGCCAGCAGCCATCTCCAAGGGGGCAGGGCAAATGAAAAACTGTTTTTT
NA	TRBV6-1	TRBJ1-6	TRBD1	CASSEGRTGSGSPLHF	TGTGCCAGCAGTGAAGGAAGGACAGGGAGTGGTTCACCCCTCCACTTT